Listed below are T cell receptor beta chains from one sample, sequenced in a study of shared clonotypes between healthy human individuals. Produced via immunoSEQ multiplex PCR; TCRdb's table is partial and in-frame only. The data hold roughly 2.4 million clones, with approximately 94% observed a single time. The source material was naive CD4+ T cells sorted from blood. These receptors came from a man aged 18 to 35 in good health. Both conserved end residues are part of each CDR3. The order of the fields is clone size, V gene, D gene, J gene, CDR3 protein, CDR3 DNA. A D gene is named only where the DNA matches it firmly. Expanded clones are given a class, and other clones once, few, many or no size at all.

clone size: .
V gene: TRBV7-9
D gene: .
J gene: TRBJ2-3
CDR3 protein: CASSDERAFTDTQYF
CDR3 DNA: TGTGCCAGCAGCGACGAGCGGGCTTTCACAGATACGCAGTATTTT

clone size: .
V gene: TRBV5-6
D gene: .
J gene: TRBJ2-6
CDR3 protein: CASSLGASGANVLTF
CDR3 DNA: TGTGCCAGCAGCTTGGGGGCTTCTGGGGCCAACGTCCTGACTTTC

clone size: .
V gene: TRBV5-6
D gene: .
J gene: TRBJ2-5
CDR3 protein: CASSFPSLVPEETQYF
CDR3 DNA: TGTGCCAGCAGCTTCCCTAGTCTGGTACCTGAAGAGACCCAGTACTTC

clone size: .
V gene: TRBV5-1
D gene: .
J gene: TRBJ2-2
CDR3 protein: CASAGLANTGELFF
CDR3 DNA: TGCGCCAGCGCGGGCCTCGCGAACACCGGGGAGCTGTTTTTT

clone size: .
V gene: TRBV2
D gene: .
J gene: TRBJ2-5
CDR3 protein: CASAVETQYF
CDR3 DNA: TGTGCCAGCGCGGTTGAGACCCAGTACTTC

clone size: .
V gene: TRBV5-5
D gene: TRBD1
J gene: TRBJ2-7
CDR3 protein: CASSWGQGTYEQYF
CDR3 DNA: TGTGCCAGCAGCTGGGGACAGGGGACCTACGAGCAGTACTTC

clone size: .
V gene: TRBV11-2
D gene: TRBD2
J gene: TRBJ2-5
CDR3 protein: CASSLDGRAAETQYF
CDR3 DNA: TGTGCCAGCAGCTTGGACGGGAGGGCCGCGGAGACCCAGTACTTC

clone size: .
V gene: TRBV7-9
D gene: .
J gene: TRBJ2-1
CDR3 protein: CASSAGLAVDEQFF
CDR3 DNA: TGTGCCAGCAGCGCCGGACTCGCAGTCGATGAGCAGTTCTTC

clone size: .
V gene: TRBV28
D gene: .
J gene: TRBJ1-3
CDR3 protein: CASSSQGNRNTIYF
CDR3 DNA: TGTGCCAGCAGTTCACAGGGAAATCGAAACACCATATATTTT

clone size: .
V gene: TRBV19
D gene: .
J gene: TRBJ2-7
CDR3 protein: CASSIDVTSYEQYF
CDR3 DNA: TGTGCCAGTAGTATAGATGTAACCTCCTACGAGCAGTACTTC

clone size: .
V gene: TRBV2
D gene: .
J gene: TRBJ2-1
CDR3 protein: CASRSSSYNEQFF
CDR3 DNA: TGTGCCAGCCGCTCTAGCTCCTACAATGAGCAGTTCTTC

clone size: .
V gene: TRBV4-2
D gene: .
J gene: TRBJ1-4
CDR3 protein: CASSRGIGEKLFF
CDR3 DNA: TGTGCCAGCAGCCGTGGGATAGGTGAAAAACTGTTTTTT

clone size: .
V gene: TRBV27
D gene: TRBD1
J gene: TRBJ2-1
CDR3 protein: CASRKYGTAAEQFF
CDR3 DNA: TGTGCCAGCAGGAAGTACGGGACAGCGGCTGAGCAGTTCTTC

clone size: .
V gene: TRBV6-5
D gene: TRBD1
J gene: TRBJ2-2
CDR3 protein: CASSGQGRLFF
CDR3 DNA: TGTGCCAGCAGCGGACAGGGACGGCTGTTTTTT

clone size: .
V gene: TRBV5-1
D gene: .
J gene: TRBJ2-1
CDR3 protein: CASSFRPGVSYNEQFF
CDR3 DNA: TGCGCCAGCAGCTTCAGACCGGGGGTCTCCTACAATGAGCAGTTCTTC

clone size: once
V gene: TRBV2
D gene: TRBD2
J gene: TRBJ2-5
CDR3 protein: CASSESGGGTQYF
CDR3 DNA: TGTGCCAGCAGTGAAAGCGGGGGAGGGACCCAGTACTTC

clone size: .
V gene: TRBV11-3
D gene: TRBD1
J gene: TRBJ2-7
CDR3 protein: CASSFGQGYEQYF
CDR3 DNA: TGTGCCAGCAGCTTCGGACAGGGCTACGAGCAGTACTTC

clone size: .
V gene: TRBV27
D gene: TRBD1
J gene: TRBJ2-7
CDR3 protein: CASSRLFQGANEQYF
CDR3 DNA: TGTGCCAGCAGTCGCCTCTTCCAGGGGGCCAACGAGCAGTACTTC

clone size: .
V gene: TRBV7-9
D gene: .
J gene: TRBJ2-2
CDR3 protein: CASSLLGANTGELFF
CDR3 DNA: TGTGCCAGCAGCTTACTAGGGGCGAACACCGGGGAGCTGTTTTTT

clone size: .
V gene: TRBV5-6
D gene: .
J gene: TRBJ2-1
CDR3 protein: CASSLLTESSYNEQFF
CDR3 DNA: TGTGCCAGCAGCTTGCTGACAGAGAGCTCCTACAATGAGCAGTTCTTC

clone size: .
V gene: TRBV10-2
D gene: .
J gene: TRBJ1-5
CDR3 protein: CASAPPNQPQHF
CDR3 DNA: TGCGCCAGCGCCCCGCCTAATCAGCCCCAGCATTTT

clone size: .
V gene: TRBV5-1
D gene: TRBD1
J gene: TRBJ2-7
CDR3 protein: CASRPGQAPYEQYF
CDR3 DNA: TGCGCCAGCAGACCCGGACAGGCTCCCTACGAGCAGTACTTC

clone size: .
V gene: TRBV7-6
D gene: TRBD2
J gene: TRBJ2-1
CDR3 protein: CASSLEVLAGDNEQFF
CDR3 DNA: TGTGCCAGCAGCTTAGAGGTCCTAGCGGGAGACAATGAGCAGTTCTTC

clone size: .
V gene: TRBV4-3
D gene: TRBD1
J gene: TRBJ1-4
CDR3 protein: CASSPTLQGFEKLFF
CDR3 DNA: TGCGCCAGCAGCCCTACGTTACAGGGGTTTGAAAAACTGTTTTTT

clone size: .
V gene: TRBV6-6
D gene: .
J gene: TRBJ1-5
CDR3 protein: CASSSGDQPQHF
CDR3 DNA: TGTGCCAGCAGTTCCGGGGATCAGCCCCAGCATTTT

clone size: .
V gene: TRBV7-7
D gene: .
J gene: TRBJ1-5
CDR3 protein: CASSLGEGQPQHF
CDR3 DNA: TGTGCTAGCAGCTTAGGTGAGGGACAGCCCCAGCATTTT

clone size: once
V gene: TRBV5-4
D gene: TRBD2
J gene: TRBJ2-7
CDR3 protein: CASSLGGPEAGRRTYEQYF
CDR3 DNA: TGTGCCAGCAGCTTGGGAGGTCCGGAAGCGGGACGTCGAACCTACGAGCAGTACTTC

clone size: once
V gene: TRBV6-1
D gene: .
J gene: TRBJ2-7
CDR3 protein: CASSELAGWGEQYF
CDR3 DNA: TGTGCCAGCAGTGAGTTAGCAGGATGGGGTGAGCAGTACTTC

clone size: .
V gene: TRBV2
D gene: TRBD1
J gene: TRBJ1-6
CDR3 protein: CASSGGTGGHF
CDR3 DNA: TGTGCCAGCAGCGGAGGGACAGGGGGCCACTTT

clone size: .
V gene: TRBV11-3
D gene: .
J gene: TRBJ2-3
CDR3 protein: CASSSGASTDTQYF
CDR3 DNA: TGTGCCAGCAGCTCGGGAGCTAGCACAGATACGCAGTATTTT

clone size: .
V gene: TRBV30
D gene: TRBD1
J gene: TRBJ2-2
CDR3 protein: CAWSVLTGDTGELFF
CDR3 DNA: TGTGCCTGGAGTGTGTTGACAGGGGATACCGGGGAGCTGTTTTTT

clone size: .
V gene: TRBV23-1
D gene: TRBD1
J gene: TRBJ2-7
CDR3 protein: CASSQSWTGRHEQYF
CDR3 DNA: TGCGCCAGCAGTCAATCGTGGACAGGGCGACACGAGCAGTACTTC

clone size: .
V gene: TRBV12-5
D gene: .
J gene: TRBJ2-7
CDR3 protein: CASGLVLSGQVDEQYF
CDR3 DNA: TGTGCTAGTGGTTTGGTACTGAGCGGTCAGGTGGACGAGCAGTACTTC

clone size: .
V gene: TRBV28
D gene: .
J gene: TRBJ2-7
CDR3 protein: CASKKTGLLSYEQYF
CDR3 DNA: TGTGCCAGCAAAAAGACGGGACTCCTCTCCTACGAGCAGTACTTC

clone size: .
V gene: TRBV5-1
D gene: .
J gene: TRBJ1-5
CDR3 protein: CASSLGLPGENQPQHF
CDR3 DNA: TGCGCCAGCAGCTTGGGGCTCCCCGGAGAAAATCAGCCCCAGCATTTT

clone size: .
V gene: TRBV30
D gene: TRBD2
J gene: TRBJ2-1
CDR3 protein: CAWSALAGAYNEQFF
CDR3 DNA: TGTGCCTGGAGTGCACTAGCGGGAGCTTACAATGAGCAGTTCTTC

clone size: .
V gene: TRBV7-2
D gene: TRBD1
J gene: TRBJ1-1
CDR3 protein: CASSPDRVTKAFF
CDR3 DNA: TGTGCCAGCAGCCCGGACAGGGTGACGAAAGCTTTCTTT

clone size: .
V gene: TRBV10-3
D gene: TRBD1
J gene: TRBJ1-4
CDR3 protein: CAISEGTGGEKLFF
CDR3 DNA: TGTGCCATCAGTGAGGGGACAGGTGGTGAAAAACTGTTTTTT

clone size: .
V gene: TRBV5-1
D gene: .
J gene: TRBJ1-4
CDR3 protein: CASQLGVNEKLFF
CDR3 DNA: TGCGCCTCTCAACTCGGGGTTAACGAAAAACTGTTTTTT

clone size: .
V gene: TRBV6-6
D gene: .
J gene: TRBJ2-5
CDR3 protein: CASRGLVQETQYF
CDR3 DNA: TGTGCCAGCAGAGGATTAGTCCAAGAGACCCAGTACTTC

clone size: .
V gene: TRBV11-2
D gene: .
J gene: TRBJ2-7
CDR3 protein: CASSSADAKYGGQYF
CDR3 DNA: TGTGCCAGCAGTTCCGCGGACGCCAAATACGGAGGGCAGTACTTC